The 15 T cell receptor beta chains given below trace back to one sample, sequenced in a study of T cell responses to AZD1222 COVID-19 vaccine. Only in-frame clones appear in the TCRdb table, and some are missing; sequencing was by immunoSEQ multiplex PCR. There are 200,000 to 250,000 clones in the sample; less than 95% occur only once, and around 1.5% lies in the top ten. The starting material was peripheral blood, obtained 28 days after the second dose of the MenACWY control vaccine. These receptors came from an adult who received the MenACWY meningococcal vaccine as a control.

Details on this clone: Relative to the germline gene, one junction end is altered; a read error may explain this. The chain links TRBV9 to TRBJ1-6, with 7 bases fitting TRBD1. Germline CDR1 SGDLS, CDR2 YYNGEE. The CDR3 is 16 residues long. DNA of the CDR3: TGTGCCAGTAGCGAGGGGGCAACATCCTATAATTCACCCCTCCACTTT. Translating it yields CASSEGATSYNSPLHF.

The chain has TRBV9 and TRBJ2-1, with D perhaps matching TRBD2 (5 bases). The V gene lost 2 bases and the J gene lost 5 bases, with 14 bases spanning the gap. This CDR3 comprises 15 residues. The germline CDR1 and CDR2 sequences are SGDLS and YYNGEE. In nucleotides, the CDR3 is TGTGCCAGCAGCGTCAATCTGCAGAGGGACAATGAGCAGTTCTTC. Translating it yields CASSVNLQRDNEQFF.

Here the CDR3 DNA reads TGTGCCAGCAGCTTATCGGGCGGGGCCTACAATGAGCAGTTCTTC. Protein product: CASSLSGGAYNEQFF. This chain joins TRBV13 and TRBJ2-1; maybe TRBD2 (6 bases). Germline V CDR1 and CDR2: PRHDT, FYEKMQ (reference sequence). Trimming removed 2 bases at V and 2 bases at J, with 10 bases between. The CDR3 sequence is 15 residues long. The full variable domain, with the rest looked up from reference TRBV13 and TRBJ2-1, is AAGVIQSPRHLIKEKRETATLKCYPIPRHDTVYWYQQGPGQDPQFLISFYEKMQSDKGSIPDRFSAQQFSDYHSELNMSSLELGDSALYFCASSLSGGAYNEQFFGPGTRLTVL.

The chain couples TRBV5-4 to TRBJ2-1, with 12 bases fitting TRBD2. Germline trimming cut 0 bases from V and 4 bases from J; bases unmatched to any gene: 2. Germline loops: CDR1 SGHNT, CDR2 YYREEE (reference sequence). CDR3 length: 16 residues. The CDR3 reads CASSLAGLAGYNEQFF. The CDR3, as DNA: TGTGCCAGCAGCTTGGCCGGACTAGCGGGATACAATGAGCAGTTCTTC. Full variable domain (remainder filled in from reference TRBV5-4 and TRBJ2-1): ETGVTQSPTHLIKTRGQQVTLRCSSQSGHNTVSWYQQALGQGPQFIFQYYREEENGRGNFPPRFSGLQFPNYSSELNVNALELDDSALYLCASSLAGLAGYNEQFFGPGTRLTVL.

This clone appeared once. The chain recombines TRBV27 with TRBJ2-2; 9 bases are a match to TRBD2. With V trimmed by 4 bases and J by 3 bases, 6 bases remained unmatched. Germline V gene lookup returns CDR1 MNHEY and CDR2 SMNVEV (reference sequence). The CDR3 is 16 residues long. The DNA of the CDR3 is TGTGCCAGCAGTTCCTTAGCGGGGGCTTACACCGGGGAGCTGTTTTTT. Encoded protein: CASSSLAGAYTGELFF.

J is TRBJ2-1 and V is TRBV18; D is possibly TRBD2 (6 bases). Germline values: CDR1 KGHSH, CDR2 LQKENI. Trimming removed 1 base at V and 6 bases at J, with 13 bases between. The CDR3 sequence is 15 residues long. In DNA, the CDR3 is TGTGCCAGCTCACCACACCGCGGGATGATCAATGAGCAGTTCTTC. Translating gives CASSPHRGMINEQFF.

The table lists this clone with a few counts. V usage is TRBV12-3 or TRBV12-4 and J usage is TRBJ2-7; no reliable D call. This CDR3 is built from 13 residues. V lost 8 bases to trimming and J lost 6 bases, with 17 bases between them. The CDR3 nucleotides read TGTGCCAGCCGTCCGGCCCACCGGATCGAGCAGTACTTC. Amino acid sequence: CASRPAHRIEQYF.

The chain links TRBV5-1 to TRBJ2-5; 10 bases line up with TRBD2. V trimming: 2 bases; J trimming: 2 bases; junction bases outside the gene matches: 6. CDR3 length equals 16 residues. Germline CDR1 reads SGHRS; CDR2 reads YFSETQ. The CDR3 DNA is TGCGCCAGCAGCTTCCTCGGGACTAGCGAACAAGAGACCCAGTACTTC. It specifies CASSFLGTSEQETQYF.

V usage is TRBV5-4 and J usage is TRBJ2-1; D unresolved. Trimming took off 0 bases at V and 9 bases at J, with 10 bases between the two ends. The CDR3 sequence is 13 residues long. Germline CDR1 reads SGHNT; CDR2 reads YYREEE (reference sequence). For the CDR3, the DNA is TGTGCCAGCAGCTTGGACAGATTCACTGAGCAGTTCTTC. It encodes CASSLDRFTEQFF.

The V gene is TRBV10-1, the J gene TRBJ2-3, with 9 bases identical to TRBD1. The CDR3 spans 13 residues. Germline trimming cut 4 bases from V and 5 bases from J; bases unmatched to any gene: 1. The germline V gene has CDR1 WNHNN and CDR2 SYGVQD (reference sequence). For the CDR3, the DNA is TGCGCCAGCAGTGGGGACAGGGTAGATACGCAGTATTTT. Translated, it gives CASSGDRVDTQYF.

This sequence joins TRBV29-1 and TRBJ1-1; D is perhaps TRBD1 (6 bases). CDR3 length: 13 amino acids. The V and J ends lost 4 bases and 1 base respectively, with 10 bases between them. Germline-derived CDR1 and CDR2 are SQVTM and ANQGSEA. This chain's CDR3 is CSVVRQANTEAFF. The CDR3 region has the DNA TGCAGCGTTGTTAGACAGGCGAACACTGAAGCTTTCTTT. Looking up the rest from reference TRBV29-1 and TRBJ1-1 gives the full variable domain: SAVISQKPSRDICQRGTSLTIQCQVDSQVTMMFWYRQQPGQSLTLIATANQGSEATYESGFVIDKFPISRPNLTFSTLTVSNMSPEDSSIYLCSVVRQANTEAFFGQGTRLTVV.

This chain links TRBV19 with TRBJ2-2; TRBD1 might be the D (5 bases). Trimming removed 6 bases from V and 6 bases from J, with 17 bases in between. Germline assignment: CDR1 LNHDA and CDR2 SQIVND (reference sequence). This CDR3 is 15 amino acids long. Written as DNA, the CDR3 is TGTGCCAGTAGCAAGGGGATGAACCGGGCCGGGGAGCTGTTTTTT. Protein product: CASSKGMNRAGELFF.

For the CDR3, the DNA is TGTGCCAGCAGCTTGATTGGAACGAATGGCTACACCTTC. Translation: CASSLIGTNGYTF. The chain is built from TRBV12-3 or TRBV12-4 and TRBJ1-2, with D unclear. The CDR3 is 13 residues long. With 6 bases removed from V and 6 bases from J, the gap between germline ends came to 14 bases.

The chain employs TRBV5-1 and TRBJ2-3; D is unclear. V gave up 0 bases and J gave up 5 bases, with 7 bases separating them. This CDR3 has 13 residues. In germline, CDR1 is SGHRS, CDR2 YFSETQ. The CDR3 region is CASSLDFGDTQYF. Here the CDR3 DNA reads TGCGCCAGCAGCTTGGACTTTGGAGATACGCAGTATTTT.

This chain connects TRBV6-1 to TRBJ2-5, with 10 bases lining up with TRBD1. This CDR3 has 14 amino acids. With V trimmed by 3 bases and J by 9 bases, 7 bases remained unmatched. Germline lookup yields CDR1 MNHNS and CDR2 SASEGT. The CDR3 bases are TGTGCCAGCAGTGACCCGGACAGGGGGTTAGCCCAGTACTTC. This sequence encodes CASSDPDRGLAQYF.